These 8 T cell receptor beta chains came from one sample sequenced in a study of cytomegalovirus exposure and HLA in healthy donors (dated by TCRdb to 2016 to 2017). Libraries were made using the immunoSEQ multiplex PCR assay. A mixture of 60 forward primers for TCR Vbeta segments and 13 reverse primers for TCR Jbeta segments was used in the multiplex PCR. TCRdb carries this immuneACCESS record with in-frame sequences only. Its versions omit some clonotypes, under half of them owing to an unresolved V gene in the studies checked, with the rest unexplained. This sample gives more than 100,000 clones in total; 60% to 85% of them show up just once. The top ten hold less than 2% of the sample. Source material: PBMCs. Receptors originate from a female donor in good health and CMV-seropositive.

The chain couples TRBV30 to TRBJ2-7; no definite D call. Trimming removed 2 bases at V and 5 bases at J, with 7 bases between. The CDR3 length is 11 residues. The germline V gene has CDR1 GTSNPN and CDR2 SVGIG (reference sequence). DNA for the CDR3: TGTGCCTGGAGTATGAACAACGAGCAGTACTTC. Its translation is CAWSMNNEQYF.

The rearrangement uses TRBV28 and TRBJ2-7, with D unresolved. This CDR3 is 12 amino acids long. Trimming removed 3 bases at V and 4 bases at J, with 7 bases between. Per the germline V gene, CDR1 is MDHEN and CDR2 is SYDVKM. In DNA form, the CDR3 reads TGTGCCAGCAGTTTCTTCGGGTACGAGCAGTACTTC. Its translation is CASSFFGYEQYF.

This clone has a handful of counts. V gene TRBV11-3 combines with J gene TRBJ2-3, with D unclear. The V end was cut by 5 bases, the J end by 5 bases, with 8 bases between. This CDR3 is 12 amino acids long. The germline CDR1 and CDR2 sequences are SGHNT and YENEEA. CDR3 sequence: CASSIAGDTQYF. The CDR3 nucleotides are TGTGCCAGCAGCATCGCCGGAGATACGCAGTATTTT.

A few counts support this clone. V gene TRBV5-4 combines with J gene TRBJ1-2; 8 bases align to TRBD1. V lost 7 bases, J lost 6 bases, and 5 bases stayed unmatched. Germline values: CDR1 SGHNT, CDR2 YYREEE (reference sequence). This CDR3 is built from 12 residues. CDR3 nucleotides: TGTGCCAGCCGGGGCAGGGGGCATGGCTACACCTTC. Amino acids: CASRGRGHGYTF.

This chain connects TRBV27 to TRBJ1-2, with TRBD1 matching 8 bases. The CDR3 has 17 residues. The ends lost 5 bases at V and 4 bases at J; junction bases unmatched: 15. Germline V lookup: CDR1 MNHEY, CDR2 SMNVEV (reference sequence). CDR3 nucleotides: TGTGCCAGCAGTGTTACAGGGGGAAACGCTCCGAGCTATGGCTACACCTTC. Translation: CASSVTGGNAPSYGYTF.

V gene TRBV5-1 combines with J gene TRBJ1-5, with 9 bases matching TRBD1. The CDR3 length is 17 residues. The germline CDR1 and CDR2 sequences are SGHRS and YFSETQ. Trimming removed 1 base from V and 9 bases from J; junction bases left unmatched: 14. CDR3 amino acids: CASSLNPRDRVDGPQHF. The CDR3 DNA is TGCGCCAGCAGCTTGAACCCCCGGGACAGGGTGGATGGGCCCCAGCATTTT.

This chain connects TRBV28 to TRBJ2-3, with 10 bases lining up with TRBD1. Germline values: CDR1 MDHEN, CDR2 SYDVKM. Trimming at V came to 5 bases and at J to 4 bases, leaving 15 bases not matched to a gene. There are 18 residues in the CDR3. CDR3 protein: CASSPPRTGGFGSDTQYF. In DNA, the CDR3 is TGTGCCAGCAGTCCCCCTAGGACAGGGGGGTTCGGGTCAGATACGCAGTATTTT.

The gene calls are TRBV14 and TRBJ1-6; TRBD1 matches 7 bases. J gave up 6 bases and V 5 bases, and 4 bases lay outside the gene matches. CDR1 and CDR2 (germline): SGHDN, FVKESK. This CDR3 has 14 amino acids. The CDR3 protein is CASSVTGRNSPLHF. DNA for the CDR3: TGTGCCAGCAGCGTGACAGGGCGTAATTCACCCCTCCACTTT. Complete variable domain (other parts from reference TRBV14 and TRBJ1-6): EAGVTQFPSHSVIEKGQTVTLRCDPISGHDNLYWYRRVMGKEIKFLLHFVKESKQDESGMPNNRFLAERTGGTYSTLKVQPAELEDSGVYFCASSVTGRNSPLHFGNGTRLTVT.